The table lists the clone carrying this TCR beta chain with many counts. Its target is unknown. This specimen comes from a study of T-cell reconstitution after alpha-beta-depleted transplantation in children. General study results and limits: As was reported, about two months after transplant, alpha-beta T cells came from several hundred expanded graft clones. Diversity and T-cell counts at one year after transplant derived mostly from new T cells. Where some patients showed high TCRbeta diversity at day 60, it came from recipient T cells and thymic progenitors that had survived.

A TCRbeta library incorporating unique molecular identifiers was prepared. TCRdb fed the PCR reads into MiXCR, producing one record per CDR3 protein. Seen here are 550,000 to 800,000 distinct CDR3 sequences, 13% observed once, and the top ten hold around 0.8%. Per the germline V gene, CDR1 is MNHNS and CDR2 is SASEGT. After removal of 6 bases from V and 3 bases from J, the junction contained 8 bases not matched to a gene. This CDR3 spans 14 amino acids. V and J are TRBV6-1 and TRBJ2-7; the match to TRBD2 covers 7 bases. Sequencing used PBMCs, obtained before TCRalphabeta/CD19-depleted stem cell transplant. The TCR comes from a girl aged 2 to 9 with congenital amegakaryocytic thrombocytopenia, due to receive a stem cell transplant. The CDR3 reads CASSRDYRNYEQYF. The CDR3 coding sequence is TGTGCCAGCAGCCGGGACTACCGCAACTACGAGCAGTACTTC.